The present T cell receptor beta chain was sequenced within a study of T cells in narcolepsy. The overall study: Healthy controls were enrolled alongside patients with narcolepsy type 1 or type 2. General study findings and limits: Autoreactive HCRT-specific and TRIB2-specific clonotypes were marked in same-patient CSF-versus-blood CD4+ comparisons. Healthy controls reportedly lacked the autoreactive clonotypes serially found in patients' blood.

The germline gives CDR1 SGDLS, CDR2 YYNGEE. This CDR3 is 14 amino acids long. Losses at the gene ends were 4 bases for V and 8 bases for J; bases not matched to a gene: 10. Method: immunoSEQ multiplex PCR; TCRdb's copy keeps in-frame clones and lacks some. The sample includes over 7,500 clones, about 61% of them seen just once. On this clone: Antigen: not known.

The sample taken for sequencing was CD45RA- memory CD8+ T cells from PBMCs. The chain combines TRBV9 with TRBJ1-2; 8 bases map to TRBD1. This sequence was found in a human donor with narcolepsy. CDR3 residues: CASSSQGAVGGYTF. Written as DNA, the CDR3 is TGTGCCAGCAGCTCCCAGGGGGCTGTTGGAGGCTACACCTTC.